Listed here is a single T cell receptor (beta chain). With 4 bases removed from V and 4 bases from J, the gap between germline ends came to 20 bases. This CDR3 is built from 16 residues. Per the germline V gene, CDR1 is SGHNT and CDR2 is YYREEE (reference sequence). Only in-frame clones appear in the TCRdb table, and some are missing; sequencing was by immunoSEQ multiplex PCR. The profile shows about 100,000 clones, approximately 89% of them singletons. The record originates from a study of identifying expanded T cells in peripheral blood. The sample was blood. The clonotype comes from a person aged 18 to 75 in good health. This sequence joins TRBV5-4 and TRBJ1-2; TRBD1 is a possible D gene (5 bases). The CDR3 is CASSPGGGSLSYGYTF. Written as DNA, the CDR3 is TGTGCCAGCAGCCCGGGTGGGGGTAGCCTTAGCTATGGCTACACCTTC.